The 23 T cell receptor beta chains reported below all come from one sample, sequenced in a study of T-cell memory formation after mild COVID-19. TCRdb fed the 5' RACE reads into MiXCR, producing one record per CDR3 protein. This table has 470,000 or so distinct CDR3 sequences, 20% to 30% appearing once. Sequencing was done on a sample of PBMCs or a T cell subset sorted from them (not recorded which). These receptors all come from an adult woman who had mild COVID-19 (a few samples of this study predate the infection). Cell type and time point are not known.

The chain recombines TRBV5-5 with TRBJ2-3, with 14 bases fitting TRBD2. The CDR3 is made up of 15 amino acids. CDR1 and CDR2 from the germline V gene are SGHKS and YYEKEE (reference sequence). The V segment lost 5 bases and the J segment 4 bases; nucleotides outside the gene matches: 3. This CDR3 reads CASSPTSGGADTQYF. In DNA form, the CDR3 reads TGTGCCAGCAGTCCGACTAGCGGGGGGGCAGATACGCAGTATTTT.

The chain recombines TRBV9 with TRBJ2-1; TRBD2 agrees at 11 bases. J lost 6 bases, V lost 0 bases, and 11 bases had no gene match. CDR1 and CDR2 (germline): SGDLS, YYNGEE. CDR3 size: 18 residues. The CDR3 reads CASSVEEKLAGVGNEQFF. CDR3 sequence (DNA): TGTGCCAGCAGCGTAGAGGAGAAACTAGCGGGAGTTGGCAATGAGCAGTTCTTC.

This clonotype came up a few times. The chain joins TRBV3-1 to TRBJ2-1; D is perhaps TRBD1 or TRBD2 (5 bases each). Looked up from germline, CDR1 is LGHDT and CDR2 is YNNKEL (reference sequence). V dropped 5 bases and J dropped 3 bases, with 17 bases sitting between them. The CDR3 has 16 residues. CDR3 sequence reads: CASSSGMGVGYNEQFF. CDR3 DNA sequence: TGTGCCAGCAGCTCAGGTATGGGGGTTGGCTACAATGAGCAGTTCTTC.

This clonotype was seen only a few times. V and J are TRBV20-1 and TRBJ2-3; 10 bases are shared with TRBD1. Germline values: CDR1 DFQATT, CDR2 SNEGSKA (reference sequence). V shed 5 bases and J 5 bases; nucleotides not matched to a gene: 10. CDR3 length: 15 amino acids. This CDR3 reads CSAPLRQGAEDTQYF. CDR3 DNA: TGCAGTGCTCCACTTCGACAGGGGGCGGAAGATACGCAGTATTTT.

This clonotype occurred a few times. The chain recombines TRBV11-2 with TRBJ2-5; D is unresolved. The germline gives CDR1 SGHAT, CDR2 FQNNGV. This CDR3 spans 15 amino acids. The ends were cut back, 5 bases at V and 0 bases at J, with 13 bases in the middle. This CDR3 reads CASSTRTVDQETQYF. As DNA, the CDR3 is TGTGCCAGCAGCACCCGGACGGTCGACCAAGAGACCCAGTACTTC.

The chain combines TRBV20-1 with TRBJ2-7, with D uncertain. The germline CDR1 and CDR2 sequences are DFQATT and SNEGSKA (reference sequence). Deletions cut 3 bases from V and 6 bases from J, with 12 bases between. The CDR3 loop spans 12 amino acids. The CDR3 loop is CSARALPLEQYF. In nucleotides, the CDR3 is TGCAGTGCTAGGGCCCTACCCCTCGAGCAGTACTTC.

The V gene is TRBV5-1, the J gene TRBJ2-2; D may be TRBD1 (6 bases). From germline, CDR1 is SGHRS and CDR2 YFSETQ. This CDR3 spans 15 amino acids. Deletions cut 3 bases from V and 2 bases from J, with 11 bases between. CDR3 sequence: CASSWGTPNTGELFF. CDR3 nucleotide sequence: TGCGCCAGCAGCTGGGGGACACCTAACACCGGGGAGCTGTTTTTT.

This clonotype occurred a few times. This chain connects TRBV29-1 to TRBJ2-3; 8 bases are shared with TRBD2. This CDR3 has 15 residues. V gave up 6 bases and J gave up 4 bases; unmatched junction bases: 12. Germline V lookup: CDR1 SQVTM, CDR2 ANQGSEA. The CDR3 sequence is CSVGGGTSISDTQYF. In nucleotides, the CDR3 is TGCAGCGTCGGAGGCGGGACTAGTATCTCAGATACGCAGTATTTT.

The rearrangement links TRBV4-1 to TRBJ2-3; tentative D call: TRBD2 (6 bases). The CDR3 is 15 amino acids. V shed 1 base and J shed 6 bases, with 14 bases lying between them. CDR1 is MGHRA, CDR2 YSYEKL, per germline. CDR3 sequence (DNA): TGCGCCAGCAGCCAAGGACCGGAGGGTTTCGATACGCAGTATTTT. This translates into CASSQGPEGFDTQYF.

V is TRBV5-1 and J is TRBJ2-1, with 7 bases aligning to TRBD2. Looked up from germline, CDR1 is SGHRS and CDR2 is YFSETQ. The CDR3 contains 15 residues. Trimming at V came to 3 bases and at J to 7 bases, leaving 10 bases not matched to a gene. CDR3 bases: TGCGCCAGCAGCTCAGCGGGAAACCGCAGGAATGAGCAGTTCTTC. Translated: CASSSAGNRRNEQFF.

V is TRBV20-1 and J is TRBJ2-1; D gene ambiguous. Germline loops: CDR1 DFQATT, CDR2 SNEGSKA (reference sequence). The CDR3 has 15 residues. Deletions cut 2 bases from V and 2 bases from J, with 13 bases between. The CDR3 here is CSARRRRETYNEQFF. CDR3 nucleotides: TGCAGTGCTAGACGTCGTAGAGAAACCTACAATGAGCAGTTCTTC.

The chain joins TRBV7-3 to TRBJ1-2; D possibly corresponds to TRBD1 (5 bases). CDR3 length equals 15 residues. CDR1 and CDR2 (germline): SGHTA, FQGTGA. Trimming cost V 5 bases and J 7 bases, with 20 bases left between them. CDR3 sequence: CASSAWGRRVGGYTF. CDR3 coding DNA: TGTGCCAGCAGCGCGTGGGGACGTAGAGTGGGTGGCTACACCTTC.

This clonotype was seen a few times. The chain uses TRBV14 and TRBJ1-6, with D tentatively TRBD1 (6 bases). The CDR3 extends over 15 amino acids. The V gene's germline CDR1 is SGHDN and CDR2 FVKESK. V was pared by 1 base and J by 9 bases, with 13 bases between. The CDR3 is CASSQGTALLSPLHF. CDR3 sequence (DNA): TGTGCCAGCAGCCAAGGGACAGCTCTTCTTTCACCCCTCCACTTT.

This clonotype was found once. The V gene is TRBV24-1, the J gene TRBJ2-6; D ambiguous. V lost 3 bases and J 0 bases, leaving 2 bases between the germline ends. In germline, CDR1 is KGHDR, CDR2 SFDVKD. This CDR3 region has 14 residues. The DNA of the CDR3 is TGTGCCACCAGTGATACCTCTGGGGCCAACGTCCTGACTTTC. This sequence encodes CATSDTSGANVLTF.

CDR3 coding DNA: TGTGCCAGCAGTTACGGAAAAGCGGGAAACACCATATATTTT. Encoded protein: CASSYGKAGNTIYF. The chain recombines TRBV6-6 with TRBJ1-3; D gene unclear. This CDR3 contains 14 residues. V was shortened by 2 bases and J by 4 bases, with 9 bases between the two germline ends. CDR1 is MNHNY and CDR2 is SVGAGI in the germline V gene (reference sequence).

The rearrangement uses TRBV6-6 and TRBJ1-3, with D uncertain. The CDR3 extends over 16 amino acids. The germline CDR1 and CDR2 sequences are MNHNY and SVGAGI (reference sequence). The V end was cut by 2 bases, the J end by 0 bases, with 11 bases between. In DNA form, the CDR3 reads TGTGCCAGCAGTTACCGGACGGTAGGCTCTGGAAACACCATATATTTT. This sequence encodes CASSYRTVGSGNTIYF.

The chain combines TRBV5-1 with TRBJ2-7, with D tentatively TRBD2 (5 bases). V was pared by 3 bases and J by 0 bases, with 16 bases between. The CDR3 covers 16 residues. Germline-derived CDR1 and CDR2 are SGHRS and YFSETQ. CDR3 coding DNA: TGCGCCAGCAGCTACCCCCGAGGAGGAAGCTCCTACGAGCAGTACTTC. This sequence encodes CASSYPRGGSSYEQYF.

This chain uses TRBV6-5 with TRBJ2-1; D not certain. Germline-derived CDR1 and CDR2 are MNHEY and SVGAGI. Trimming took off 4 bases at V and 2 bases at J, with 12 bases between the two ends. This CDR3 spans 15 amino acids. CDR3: CASSFGGQPYNEQFF. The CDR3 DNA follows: TGTGCCAGCAGTTTCGGTGGTCAGCCCTACAATGAGCAGTTCTTC.

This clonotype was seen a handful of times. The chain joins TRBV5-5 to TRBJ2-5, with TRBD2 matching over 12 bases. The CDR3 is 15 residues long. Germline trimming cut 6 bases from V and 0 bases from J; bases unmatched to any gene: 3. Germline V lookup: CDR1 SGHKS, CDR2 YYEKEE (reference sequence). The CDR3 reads CASNLAGGYQETQYF. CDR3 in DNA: TGTGCCAGCAACCTAGCGGGGGGGTACCAAGAGACCCAGTACTTC.

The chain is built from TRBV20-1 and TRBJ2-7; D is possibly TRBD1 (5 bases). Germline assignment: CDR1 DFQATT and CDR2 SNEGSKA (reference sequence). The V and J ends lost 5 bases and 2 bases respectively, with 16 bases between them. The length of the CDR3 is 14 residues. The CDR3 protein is CSALRGDRAYEQYF. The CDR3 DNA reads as TGCAGTGCTCTTAGGGGTGATCGGGCCTACGAGCAGTACTTC.

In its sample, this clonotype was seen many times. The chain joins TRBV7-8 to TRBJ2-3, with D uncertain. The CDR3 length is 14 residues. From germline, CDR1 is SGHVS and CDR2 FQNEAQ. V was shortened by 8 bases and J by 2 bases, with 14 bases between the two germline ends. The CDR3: CASGSPGATDTQYF. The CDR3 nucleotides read TGTGCCAGCGGCTCACCGGGCGCCACAGATACGCAGTATTTT.

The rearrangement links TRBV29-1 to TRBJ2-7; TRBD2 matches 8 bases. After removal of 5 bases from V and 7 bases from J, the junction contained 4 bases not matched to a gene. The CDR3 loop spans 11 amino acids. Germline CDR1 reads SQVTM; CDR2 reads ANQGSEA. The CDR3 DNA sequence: TGCAGCGTTTCGCGCGGGGGGGAGCAGTACTTC. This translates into CSVSRGGEQYF.

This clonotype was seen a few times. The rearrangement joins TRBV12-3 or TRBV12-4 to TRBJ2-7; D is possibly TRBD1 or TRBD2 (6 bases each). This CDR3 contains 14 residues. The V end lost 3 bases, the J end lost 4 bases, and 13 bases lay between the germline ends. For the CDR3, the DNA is TGTGCCAGCAGTTTGGGGGGCAGAAGGTACGAGCAGTACTTC. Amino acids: CASSLGGRRYEQYF.